One and the same sample provided the 13 T cell receptor beta chains below, sequenced in a study of T cell responses to AZD1222 COVID-19 vaccine. Profiling relied on immunoSEQ multiplex PCR, and the TCRdb table lists in-frame clones only, not all of them. The table shows about 140,000 clones, with less than 95% occurring only once. Sequencing used peripheral blood, obtained on day 0 of AZD1222 vaccination. These receptors were taken from an adult in good health.

The V gene is TRBV28, the J gene TRBJ2-6; D remains unclear. There are 16 residues in the CDR3. V was pared by 5 bases and J by 0 bases, with 11 bases between. Germline loops: CDR1 MDHEN, CDR2 SYDVKM. The CDR3 DNA reads as TGTGCCAGCAGTCCAACCCCTTTCTCTGGGGCCAACGTCCTGACTTTC. Translation gives CASSPTPFSGANVLTF.

The V and J genes are TRBV7-9 and TRBJ1-2, with a possible D match to TRBD1 (6 bases). V shed 7 bases and J shed 0 bases, with 21 bases lying between them. CDR3 size: 17 residues. Germline assignment: CDR1 SEHNR and CDR2 FQNEAQ (reference sequence). CDR3 nucleotides: TGTGCCAGCATTCTGACGGGGGGCACTAGATCTAACTATGGCTACACCTTC. Encoded protein: CASILTGGTRSNYGYTF.

The genes are TRBV28 and TRBJ1-1, with 8 bases fitting TRBD1. CDR3 size: 13 residues. After removal of 7 bases from V and 6 bases from J, the junction contained 7 bases not matched to a gene. The germline CDR1 and CDR2 sequences are MDHEN and SYDVKM. CDR3 DNA sequence: TGTGCCAGCATTGTGCAGGGGGCTGCTGAAGCTTTCTTT. Translation: CASIVQGAAEAFF.

J is TRBJ2-1 and V is TRBV7-2, with no clear D. CDR3 length equals 14 residues. Germline V gene sequence: CDR1 SGHTA, CDR2 FQGNSA. Trimming removed 4 bases at V and 10 bases at J, with 17 bases between. The CDR3 nucleotides are TGTGCCAGCAGCTCGGGTGTGGGCCCCCGGGAGCAGTTCTTC. Its translation: CASSSGVGPREQFF.

Worth noting for this clone: Other DNA sequences within the sample encode an identical CDR3. The chain uses TRBV19 and TRBJ1-2; tentatively, D is TRBD1 (6 bases). In germline, CDR1 is LNHDA, CDR2 SQIVND (reference sequence). The CDR3 sequence is 13 residues long. V was cut by 2 bases and J by 2 bases, with 6 bases left in between. This CDR3 is CASSIQGNYGYTF. The CDR3 DNA reads as TGTGCCAGTAGTATACAGGGGAACTATGGCTACACCTTC. Together with reference TRBV19 and TRBJ1-2, the CDR3 gives the full variable domain: DGGITQSPKYLFRKEGQNVTLSCEQNLNHDAMYWYRQDPGQGLRLIYYSQIVNDFQKGDIAEGYSVSREKKESFPLTVTSAQKNPTAFYLCASSIQGNYGYTFGSGTRLTVV.

This CDR3 is CAISRDVGNYGYTF. DNA of the CDR3: TGTGCCATCAGCCGGGACGTCGGGAACTATGGCTACACCTTC. The chain employs TRBV10-3 and TRBJ1-2; possible D gene TRBD1, 5 bases. Germline CDR1 reads ENHRY; CDR2 reads SYGVKD. V was pared by 6 bases and J by 2 bases, with 13 bases between. This CDR3 has 14 residues.

V gene TRBV2 combines with J gene TRBJ1-2; D is perhaps TRBD1 (6 bases). V was pared by 4 bases and J by 5 bases, with 17 bases between. Germline V CDR1 and CDR2: SNHLY, FYNNEI. This CDR3 is built from 15 residues. CDR3 in amino acids: CASSGDTAGFYGYTF. CDR3 nucleotides: TGTGCCAGCAGTGGGGACACGGCGGGCTTTTATGGCTACACCTTC.

The gene calls are TRBV30 and TRBJ2-7, with 7 bases aligning to TRBD1. CDR3 length equals 12 residues. Germline values: CDR1 GTSNPN, CDR2 SVGIG (reference sequence). The ends lost 3 bases at V and 3 bases at J; junction bases unmatched: 2. CDR3 in DNA: TGTGCCTGGAGGGCAGGGGGCTACGAGCAGTACTTC. This codes for CAWRAGGYEQYF. The full variable domain, in which reference TRBV30 and TRBJ2-7 provide the parts outside the CDR3, is SQTIHQWPATLVQPVGSPLSLECTVEGTSNPNLYWYRQAAGRGLQLLFYSVGIGQISSEVPQNLSASRPQDRQFILSSKKLLLSDSGFYLCAWRAGGYEQYFGPGTRLTVT.

Written as DNA, the CDR3 is TGTGCCGGTGGGCCACCCTATAGCAATCAGCCCCAGCATTTT. It yields the protein CAGGPPYSNQPQHF. J is TRBJ1-5 and V is TRBV3-1 (or the pseudogene TRBV3-2), with D unresolved. This CDR3 region has 14 residues. The V gene lost 11 bases and the J gene lost 0 bases, with 14 bases spanning the gap. Germline loops: CDR1 LGHDT, CDR2 YNNKEL (reference sequence).

This clone was recorded once. The chain has TRBV7-8 and TRBJ1-1; a possible D gene is TRBD1 (6 bases). The CDR3 sequence is 15 residues long. V lost 2 bases and J lost 4, with 14 bases in between. Germline CDR1 SGHVS, CDR2 FQNEAQ. CDR3 sequence: CASSLYRGRSTEAFF. The CDR3 coding sequence is TGTGCCAGCAGCTTATATCGGGGGCGCAGCACTGAAGCTTTCTTT.

This clone was observed once. The gene calls are TRBV5-6 and TRBJ1-1; D is perhaps TRBD1 (5 bases). The CDR3 spans 13 residues. V shed 0 bases and J shed 4 bases, with 7 bases lying between them. Germline CDR1 SGHDT, CDR2 YYEEEE. The CDR3 is CASSLGGFTEAFF. CDR3 DNA: TGTGCCAGCAGCTTGGGGGGGTTCACTGAAGCTTTCTTT.

DNA of the CDR3: TGTGCCAGCAGCCAAGAGGGGGGCTACGAGCAGTACTTC. Its protein is CASSQEGGYEQYF. This rearrangement joins TRBV3-1 (or the pseudogene TRBV3-2) to TRBJ2-7, with a weak D call TRBD2 (6 bases). The germline V and J ends were trimmed by 0 bases and 3 bases, with 6 bases remaining between them. Germline V gene sequence: CDR1 LGHDT, CDR2 YNNKEL (reference sequence). This CDR3 is 13 amino acids long.

J is TRBJ1-1 and V is TRBV28; D uncertain. V lost 3 bases and J lost 4, with 12 bases in between. The CDR3 covers 14 residues. Germline values: CDR1 MDHEN, CDR2 SYDVKM. CDR3 residues: CASSFARDGTEAFF. The CDR3 DNA reads as TGTGCCAGCAGTTTCGCTAGGGATGGCACTGAAGCTTTCTTT. Drawing the rest from reference TRBV28 and TRBJ1-1, the complete variable domain is DVKVTQSSRYLVKRTGEKVFLECVQDMDHENMFWYRQDPGLGLRLIYFSYDVKMKEKGDIPEGYSVSREKKERFSLILESASTNQTSMYLCASSFARDGTEAFFGQGTRLTVV.